Presented here are 19 T cell receptor beta chains from one specimen sequenced in a study of T cell responses to AZD1222 COVID-19 vaccine. This table comes from immunoSEQ multiplex PCR, and its TCRdb copy is limited to in-frame clones, with some not included. The sample consists of 200,000 or so clones, approximately 94% of them appearing once. The sample was peripheral blood, taken on day 0 of AZD1222 vaccination. The receptors derive from an adult in good health.

The V and J genes are TRBV10-3 and TRBJ2-7; D might be TRBD1 or TRBD2, each matching 5 bases. The CDR3 contains 14 residues. V was shortened by 5 bases and J by 12 bases, with 23 bases between the two germline ends. Germline V gene lookup returns CDR1 ENHRY and CDR2 SYGVKD. The CDR3 protein is CAISSYPGPLVPYF. CDR3 sequence (DNA): TGTGCCATCAGTAGCTACCCGGGACCCTTAGTTCCGTACTTC.

J is TRBJ2-1 and V is TRBV18, with D tentatively TRBD2 (6 bases). This CDR3 is built from 15 residues. The germline V and J ends were trimmed by 2 bases and 4 bases, with 12 bases remaining between them. Germline loops: CDR1 KGHSH, CDR2 LQKENI. The DNA of the CDR3 is TGTGCCAGCTCACCAAGGGTCGGGGGTTACAATGAGCAGTTCTTC. Protein: CASSPRVGGYNEQFF. The complete variable domain, with remaining parts taken from reference TRBV18 and TRBJ2-1, reads NAGVMQNPRHLVRRRGQEARLRCSPMKGHSHVYWYRQLPEEGLKFMVYLQKENIIDESGMPKERFSAEFPKEGPSILRIQQVVRGDSAAYFCASSPRVGGYNEQFFGPGTRLTVL.

Comments on this clone: The identical CDR3 is also encoded by other nucleotide sequences in the sample. The CDR3 protein is CASSLKRGEKLFF. For the CDR3, the DNA is TGTGCCAGCAGCTTAAAAAGGGGTGAAAAACTGTTTTTT. This sequence joins TRBV7-3 and TRBJ1-4, with a possible D match to TRBD1 (5 bases). Germline loops: CDR1 SGHTA, CDR2 FQGTGA. This CDR3 is 13 amino acids long. V lost 1 base to trimming and J lost 7 bases, with 7 bases between them.

This chain uses TRBV29-1 with TRBJ1-2; no reliable D call. The CDR3 sequence is 14 residues long. V was clipped by 6 bases and J by 7 bases, with 21 bases between them. From germline, CDR1 is SQVTM and CDR2 ANQGSEA. This CDR3 reads CSVTSDAQSGGYTF. Here the CDR3 DNA reads TGCAGCGTAACCTCGGACGCCCAGAGTGGTGGCTACACCTTC.

V usage is TRBV5-1 and J usage is TRBJ1-2; possibly TRBD1 for D (6 bases). V lost 4 bases and J lost 8, with 15 bases in between. The CDR3 length is 13 residues. Germline values: CDR1 SGHRS, CDR2 YFSETQ. Written as DNA, the CDR3 is TGCGCCAGCAGCCCCACACAGGGAAAGGGCTACACCTTC. Protein sequence: CASSPTQGKGYTF.

The chain is built from TRBV29-1 and TRBJ2-1; 8 bases agree with TRBD2. Germline lookup yields CDR1 SQVTM and CDR2 ANQGSEA. Trimming took 7 bases from V and 7 from J; bases not matched to a gene: 3. This CDR3 comprises 11 residues. CDR3 sequence (DNA): TGCAGCGCCGGGAGGGGGAATGAGCAGTTCTTC. Amino acid sequence: CSAGRGNEQFF.

The chain is built from TRBV19 and TRBJ2-3; tentatively, D is TRBD2 (6 bases). Germline CDR1 LNHDA, CDR2 SQIVND (reference sequence). Trimming shortened V by 6 bases and J by 3 bases, and 16 bases separated the two germline ends. The CDR3 is 15 residues long. The CDR3 protein is CASSRDGRRTDTQYF. CDR3 nucleotides: TGTGCCAGTAGCAGGGACGGGAGAAGGACAGATACGCAGTATTTT.

The chain combines TRBV5-4 with TRBJ2-7; either TRBD1 or TRBD2 may fit D (6 bases each). The ends were cut back, 3 bases at V and 0 bases at J, with 16 bases in the middle. Per the germline V gene, CDR1 is SGHNT and CDR2 is YYREEE (reference sequence). This CDR3 spans 16 amino acids. CDR3 sequence: CASSWGRGKSSYEQYF. The DNA for the CDR3 is TGTGCCAGCAGCTGGGGGCGGGGCAAGAGCTCCTACGAGCAGTACTTC.

V and J are TRBV6-5 and TRBJ2-7; TRBD1 matches 9 bases. The CDR3 sequence is 14 residues long. Germline lookup yields CDR1 MNHEY and CDR2 SVGAGI. V was clipped by 6 bases and J by 3 bases; unmatched bases: 6. The CDR3 DNA is TGTGCCAGCAGGAAGCCGGGACAGGGCTACGAGCAGTACTTC. Its translation: CASRKPGQGYEQYF.

The chain joins TRBV30 to TRBJ1-4; unclear D gene. V was shortened by 4 bases and J by 8 bases, with 11 bases between the two germline ends. Germline V lookup: CDR1 GTSNPN, CDR2 SVGIG (reference sequence). This CDR3 is 12 amino acids long. The CDR3 loop is CAWTLGGEKLFF. In DNA form, the CDR3 reads TGTGCCTGGACTCTAGGCGGGGAAAAACTGTTTTTT.

This chain connects TRBV14 to TRBJ1-2; unclear D gene. This CDR3 is 13 amino acids long. V dropped 1 base and J dropped 8 bases, with 11 bases sitting between them. Germline V gene sequence: CDR1 SGHDN, CDR2 FVKESK. This CDR3 reads CASSQVQSSGYTF. In DNA, the CDR3 is TGTGCCAGCAGCCAAGTGCAGTCGAGCGGCTACACCTTC.

This sequence joins TRBV5-1 and TRBJ1-3; TRBD1 is a possible D gene (6 bases). With 5 bases removed from V and 0 bases from J, the gap between germline ends came to 12 bases. The CDR3 has 15 residues. Germline assignment: CDR1 SGHRS and CDR2 YFSETQ. The CDR3 DNA sequence: TGCGCCAGCAGTTACGGACAGATCTCTGGAAACACCATATATTTT. Its protein product is CASSYGQISGNTIYF. Filled out from reference TRBV5-1 and TRBJ1-3, the complete variable domain reads KAGVTQTPRYLIKTRGQQVTLSCSPISGHRSVSWYQQTPGQGLQFLFEYFSETQRNKGNFPGRFSGRQFSNSRSEMNVSTLELGDSALYLCASSYGQISGNTIYFGEGSWLTVV.

This chain joins TRBV4-1 and TRBJ1-1; D call uncertain. CDR3 length: 13 amino acids. CDR1 and CDR2 (germline): MGHRA, YSYEKL. Trimming left V 4 bases short and J 5 bases short, with 11 bases between. The CDR3 DNA follows: TGCGCCAGCAGCCCAAGAGACCAGACTGAAGCTTTCTTT. Residues: CASSPRDQTEAFF.

The chain joins TRBV27 to TRBJ2-1; D is possibly TRBD2 (6 bases). V lost 3 bases and J 4 bases, leaving 19 bases between the germline ends. Per the germline V gene, CDR1 is MNHEY and CDR2 is SMNVEV (reference sequence). CDR3 length: 17 residues. CDR3 protein: CASSLRLAGYRYNEQFF. CDR3 nucleotide sequence: TGTGCCAGCAGTTTGAGGTTGGCGGGATATCGGTACAATGAGCAGTTCTTC.

J is TRBJ1-1 and V is TRBV6-5; D possibly corresponds to TRBD1 (6 bases). The ends were cut back, 6 bases at V and 11 bases at J, with 22 bases in the middle. The CDR3 has 14 amino acids. Germline lookup yields CDR1 MNHEY and CDR2 SVGAGI. CDR3 bases: TGTGCCAGCAGCCGGGGCCGGGGGCTTCTGGAGGCTTTCTTT. Translated, it gives CASSRGRGLLEAFF.

The gene calls are TRBV6-5 and TRBJ2-5, with TRBD2 identical over 13 bases. Germline-derived CDR1 and CDR2 are MNHEY and SVGAGI. The length of the CDR3 is 16 residues. With 1 base clipped from V and 5 bases from J, the junction kept 4 bases outside the gene matches. This CDR3 reads CASSYFGLAGDETQYF. In DNA, the CDR3 is TGTGCCAGCAGTTACTTTGGACTAGCGGGAGATGAGACCCAGTACTTC.

V gene TRBV19 combines with J gene TRBJ1-1, with D possibly matching TRBD1 (5 bases). Germline values: CDR1 LNHDA, CDR2 SQIVND (reference sequence). V was cut by 3 bases and J by 1 base, with 15 bases left in between. There are 16 residues in the CDR3. The CDR3 sequence is CASSISQGFGNTEAFF. CDR3 in DNA: TGTGCCAGTAGTATTTCCCAGGGATTTGGGAACACTGAAGCTTTCTTT.

The chain is built from TRBV5-4 and TRBJ2-1, with 9 bases fitting TRBD2. The CDR3 runs 18 residues. CDR1 SGHNT and CDR2 YYREEE come from the germline V gene (reference sequence). V lost 2 bases and J lost 0; bases outside the gene matches: 9. CDR3 residues: CASSLSSGRPNSYNEQFF. The CDR3 DNA reads as TGTGCCAGCAGCTTAAGTAGCGGGAGACCCAACTCCTACAATGAGCAGTTCTTC.

The gene calls are TRBV7-4 and TRBJ1-3; no clear D gene. V was pared by 4 bases and J by 4 bases, with 8 bases between. From germline, CDR1 is SGHVT and CDR2 SQSDAQ. The length of the CDR3 is 13 residues. CDR3 in DNA: TGTGCCAGCAGCTCGGGGAACGGAAACACCATATATTTT. It codes for CASSSGNGNTIYF.